A single TCR beta chain is shown here with its context. The PBMCs were sourced from fresh peripheral blood (more than 8.5 ml). The sample belongs to a study of T cells in Graves' hyperthyroidism and ophthalmopathy. Germline loops: CDR1 DFQATT, CDR2 SNEGSKA (reference sequence). The CDR3 loop spans 11 amino acids. V was trimmed by 3 bases and J by 8 bases, leaving 7 bases between them. The investigators amplified TCR beta CDR3 regions from RNA transcripts. The HTBI primer set drove a first-round RT-PCR of the TCR CDR3. TCRdb independently ran MiXCR on the multiplex PCR reads; one entry per CDR3 protein. The repertoire holds roughly 600,000 distinct CDR3 sequences, with roughly 15% as singletons.

The chain has TRBV20-1 and TRBJ1-4, with TRBD1 as a possible D gene (5 bases). What was sequenced was blood. The TCR originated in a woman aged 50 to 60 with Graves' ophthalmopathy. CDR3 bases: TGCAGTGCTAGTTGGGGGGAAAAACTGTTTTTT. It translates to CSASWGEKLFF.